Each of the 28 T cell receptor beta chains below was sequenced from the same sample in a study of blood T cell repertoires in COVID-19. Assay used: immunoSEQ multiplex PCR; TCRdb lists only in-frame clones, some missing. This sample yields some 360,000 clones, of which roughly 90% are seen a single time; 0.95% to 1.1% belongs to the top ten. Sequenced material: PBMCs or T cells enriched from blood (not recorded which). These receptors all stem from a woman aged 30 to 39 who had been exposed to COVID-19.

V gene TRBV5-1 combines with J gene TRBJ2-2, with 8 bases that match TRBD2. Germline V lookup: CDR1 SGHRS, CDR2 YFSETQ. The length of the CDR3 is 16 residues. V shed 0 bases, J shed 5 bases, and the junction held 6 bases outside the gene matches. The CDR3, as DNA: TGCGCCAGCAGCTTGGTGGGGACTAGAAGTACCGGGGAGCTGTTTTTT. Amino acid sequence: CASSLVGTRSTGELFF.

The chain carries TRBV5-6 and TRBJ1-5; the D is unclear. V gave up 2 bases and J gave up 2 bases, with 11 bases separating them. The CDR3 length is 15 residues. Per the germline V gene, CDR1 is SGHDT and CDR2 is YYEEEE. The CDR3 DNA reads TGTGCCAGCAGCTTTGGCTTCGAAGGCAATCAGCCCCAGCATTTT. Translating it yields CASSFGFEGNQPQHF.

This chain connects TRBV19 to TRBJ2-4; 7 nucleotides line up with TRBD1. The CDR3 length is 17 residues. Germline CDR1 reads LNHDA; CDR2 reads SQIVND (reference sequence). V lost 5 bases to trimming and J lost 0 bases; unmatched junction nucleotides: 10. CDR3 loop: CASSSDSGGTAKNIQYF. CDR3 coding DNA: TGTGCCAGTAGTTCGGATTCAGGGGGTACAGCCAAAAACATTCAGTACTTC.

In its sample, this clone was seen once. The gene calls are TRBV5-1 and TRBJ2-7, with TRBD1 matching 8 bases. Germline V gives CDR1 SGHRS, CDR2 YFSETQ. Losses at the gene ends were 4 bases for V and 1 base for J; bases not matched to a gene: 4. The CDR3 consists of 14 residues. CDR3 sequence: CASSRDRPSYEQYF. The CDR3 region has the DNA TGCGCCAGCAGCCGGGACAGGCCATCCTACGAGCAGTACTTC.

This clone was detected only a few times. This sequence joins TRBV7-3 and TRBJ2-6, with 7 bases fitting TRBD1. Per germline, CDR1 SGHTA and CDR2 FQGTGA. The trim removed 5 bases at V and 3 bases at J, leaving 4 bases unmatched. This CDR3 spans 15 amino acids. CDR3 nucleotides: TGTGCCAGCAGCCCCGACAGGGTTGGGGCCAACGTCCTGACTTTC. The encoded protein is CASSPDRVGANVLTF.

The rearrangement links TRBV6-1 to TRBJ2-1; 9 positions agree with TRBD2. Germline V lookup: CDR1 MNHNS, CDR2 SASEGT. With V trimmed by 2 bases and J by 8 bases, 10 bases remained unmatched. The CDR3 extends over 16 amino acids. As DNA, the CDR3 is TGTGCCAGCAGTGAATCGGCGGGAGGGCCGTCTGATGAGCAGTTCTTC. Residues: CASSESAGGPSDEQFF.

The chain joins TRBV13 to TRBJ2-7, with 10 bases identical to TRBD1. Germline V lookup: CDR1 PRHDT, CDR2 FYEKMQ (reference sequence). The CDR3 runs to 14 residues. J lost 2 bases, V lost 8 bases, and 6 bases had no gene match. The CDR3 DNA sequence: TGTGCCAGCCTGGACAGGGGGTTTCCCTACGAGCAGTACTTC. This encodes CASLDRGFPYEQYF.

CDR3 region: CASSQGYLASGTQETQYF. The DNA for the CDR3 is TGTGCCAGCAGCCAAGGGTATCTGGCTAGCGGGACCCAAGAGACCCAGTACTTC. This rearrangement joins TRBV3-1 (or the pseudogene TRBV3-2) to TRBJ2-5, with 9 bases aligning to TRBD2. CDR1 is LGHDT and CDR2 is YNNKEL in the germline V gene (reference sequence). The CDR3 covers 18 residues. J gave up 1 base and V 1 base, and 10 bases lay outside the gene matches.

V usage is TRBV10-2 and J usage is TRBJ2-7; D not resolved. Trimming left V 4 bases short and J 2 bases short, with 15 bases between. CDR1 and CDR2 from the germline V gene are WSHSY and SAAADI. This CDR3 spans 15 amino acids. The CDR3 DNA follows: TGCGCCAGCAGTGCCGAGCTAGAGAATACCTACGAGCAGTACTTC. This translates into CASSAELENTYEQYF.

The chain couples TRBV18 to TRBJ1-1, with D unclear. Trimming shortened V by 4 bases and J by 0 bases, and 15 bases separated the two germline ends. The CDR3 totals 16 residues. Germline assignment: CDR1 KGHSH and CDR2 LQKENI. CDR3 in amino acids: CASSLKPPGVNTEAFF. DNA for the CDR3: TGTGCCAGCTCACTAAAACCCCCGGGAGTGAACACTGAAGCTTTCTTT.

The V gene is TRBV5-1, the J gene TRBJ1-1; 7 nucleotides line up with TRBD1. This CDR3 is built from 14 residues. CDR1 and CDR2 from the germline V gene are SGHRS and YFSETQ. Trimming removed 3 bases from V and 3 bases from J; junction bases left unmatched: 5. The CDR3 here is CASSWGQSDTEAFF. CDR3 nucleotides: TGCGCCAGCAGCTGGGGACAGTCGGACACTGAAGCTTTCTTT.

The chain has TRBV5-1 and TRBJ2-2; 11 bases are shared with TRBD1. Germline CDR1 SGHRS, CDR2 YFSETQ. Trimming took 8 bases from V and 5 from J; bases not matched to a gene: 8. The CDR3 contains 15 residues. In DNA, the CDR3 is TGCGCCAGTAACGGACAGGGGGCTGAAACCGGGGAGCTGTTTTTT. Its translation is CASNGQGAETGELFF.

With regard to this clone: Other DNA sequences within the sample encode an identical CDR3. This rearrangement joins TRBV25-1 to TRBJ1-5; unclear D gene. Germline loops: CDR1 MGHDK, CDR2 SYGVNS. The CDR3 consists of 14 residues. The ends were cut back, 0 bases at V and 1 base at J, with 4 bases in the middle. In nucleotides, the CDR3 is TGTGCCAGCAGTGAATACAGAAGCAATCAGCCCCAGCATTTT. Amino acid sequence: CASSEYRSNQPQHF.

The CDR3 loop is CASSQALAGGKGYEQYF. The CDR3 DNA is TGTGCCAGCAGCCAAGCACTAGCGGGAGGGAAAGGTTACGAGCAGTACTTC. V usage is TRBV14 and J usage is TRBJ2-7; 13 bases fit TRBD2. Germline CDR1 is SGHDN and CDR2 is FVKESK. J lost 4 bases, V lost 1 base, and 7 bases had no gene match. The CDR3 contains 17 residues. Based on the CDR3 plus reference TRBV14 and TRBJ2-7, the full variable domain is EAGVTQFPSHSVIEKGQTVTLRCDPISGHDNLYWYRRVMGKEIKFLLHFVKESKQDESGMPNNRFLAERTGGTYSTLKVQPAELEDSGVYFCASSQALAGGKGYEQYFGPGTRLTVT.

The chain couples TRBV11-1 to TRBJ2-7, with 7 positions matching TRBD1. In germline, CDR1 is SGHAT, CDR2 FQDESV (reference sequence). After removal of 3 bases from V and 5 bases from J, the junction contained 4 bases not matched to a gene. CDR3 size: 13 residues. CDR3 nucleotide sequence: TGTGCCAGCAGCTTCAGACAGGGAGACGAGCAGTACTTC. Translated: CASSFRQGDEQYF.

J is TRBJ1-2 and V is TRBV12-3 or TRBV12-4, with D possibly matching TRBD1 (5 bases). V was shortened by 3 bases and J by 8 bases, with 13 bases between the two germline ends. CDR3 length equals 13 residues. The CDR3 DNA sequence: TGTGCCAGCAGTTTGGGAGGGGTTACGGGCTACACCTTC. Protein product: CASSLGGVTGYTF.

The V and J genes are TRBV7-8 and TRBJ1-1; D remains unclear. The CDR3 loop spans 11 amino acids. CDR1 is SGHVS and CDR2 is FQNEAQ in the germline V gene. V was cut by 6 bases and J by 6 bases, with 8 bases left in between. The CDR3 DNA reads as TGTGCCAGCAGGCGAGTAGCTGAAGCTTTCTTT. Encoded protein: CASRRVAEAFF.

This clone was seen a few times. V and J are TRBV6-5 and TRBJ2-1; a possible D gene is TRBD2 (5 bases). V gave up 7 bases and J gave up 8 bases, with 18 bases separating them. Germline CDR1 and CDR2: MNHEY and SVGAGI. This CDR3 has 14 residues. The CDR3 loop reads CASIVTLAADEQFF. CDR3 DNA: TGTGCCAGCATAGTGACCCTAGCTGCCGATGAGCAGTTCTTC.

J is TRBJ1-1 and V is TRBV28; D might be TRBD1 (6 bases). The CDR3 length is 14 residues. V lost 6 bases and J 4 bases, leaving 15 bases between the germline ends. Germline V gene sequence: CDR1 MDHEN, CDR2 SYDVKM. The CDR3 loop is CASSRGGGITEAFF. The CDR3 nucleotides read TGTGCCAGCAGCAGAGGGGGGGGGATCACTGAAGCTTTCTTT.

This clone was seen repeatedly, ten times or more. The chain uses TRBV5-6 and TRBJ1-2; TRBD1 agrees at 10 bases. V lost 4 bases, J lost 5 bases, and 8 bases stayed unmatched. The CDR3 length is 15 residues. Germline V gives CDR1 SGHDT, CDR2 YYEEEE. CDR3 DNA sequence: TGTGCCAGCAGCCTAGGACAGGGGGTGAGGTATGGCTACACCTTC. Its protein product is CASSLGQGVRYGYTF. Drawing the rest from reference TRBV5-6 and TRBJ1-2, the complete variable domain is DAGVTQSPTHLIKTRGQQVTLRCSPKSGHDTVSWYQQALGQGPQFIFQYYEEEERQRGNFPDRFSGHQFPNYSSELNVNALLLGDSALYLCASSLGQGVRYGYTFGSGTRLTVV.

The chain is built from TRBV18 and TRBJ1-5; no definite D call. Germline CDR1 KGHSH, CDR2 LQKENI. This CDR3 is built from 15 residues. V shed 5 bases and J shed 4 bases, with 15 bases lying between them. The CDR3 DNA reads as TGTGCCAGCTCAGCCCCGAGGAGGAAGAATCAGCCCCAGCATTTT. It codes for CASSAPRRKNQPQHF.

The chain couples TRBV5-1 to TRBJ2-6; a weak D match, TRBD1 (5 bases). The V and J ends lost 2 bases and 4 bases respectively, with 10 bases between them. This CDR3 region has 15 residues. Germline loops: CDR1 SGHRS, CDR2 YFSETQ. CDR3: CASSLSGLGANVLTF. The CDR3, as DNA: TGCGCCAGCAGCTTATCAGGGTTGGGGGCCAACGTCCTGACTTTC. The full variable domain, in which reference TRBV5-1 and TRBJ2-6 provide the parts outside the CDR3, is KAGVTQTPRYLIKTRGQQVTLSCSPISGHRSVSWYQQTPGQGLQFLFEYFSETQRNKGNFPGRFSGRQFSNSRSEMNVSTLELGDSALYLCASSLSGLGANVLTFGAGSRLTVL.

The genes are TRBV11-2 and TRBJ1-1; TRBD1 matches 9 bases. The CDR3 loop spans 12 amino acids. The V gene's germline CDR1 is SGHAT and CDR2 FQNNGV. Unmatched junction bases numbered 2, after V lost 1 base and J lost 11 bases. The CDR3 DNA is TGTGCCAGCAGCTTAGGGGACAGGGAGGCTTTCTTT. Its protein is CASSLGDREAFF.

This clone came up once. V is TRBV7-8 and J is TRBJ1-5, with D uncertain. V lost 3 bases, J lost 4 bases, and 19 bases lay in between. The germline V gene encodes CDR1 SGHVS and CDR2 FQNEAQ. This CDR3 region has 17 residues. DNA of the CDR3: TGTGCCAGCAGCTTGAGGGTTACTGGGCAGACTAATCAGCCCCAGCATTTT. Protein product: CASSLRVTGQTNQPQHF.

V gene TRBV19 combines with J gene TRBJ2-7, with TRBD2 matching 10 bases. From germline, CDR1 is LNHDA and CDR2 SQIVND (reference sequence). The CDR3 runs to 19 residues. The junction had 22 bases not matched to a gene; V was cut back by 5 bases and J by 6 bases. As DNA, the CDR3 is TGTGCCAGTAGTCCCCCCGGGACTAGCGTCCAAATGGGGGGGTTCGAGCAGTACTTC. It encodes CASSPPGTSVQMGGFEQYF.

The chain employs TRBV7-3 and TRBJ2-1; the D gene is possibly TRBD2 (6 bases). Germline assignment: CDR1 SGHTA and CDR2 FQGTGA. Trimming took 4 bases from V and 2 from J, leaving 12 bases between them. CDR3 length equals 15 residues. Here the CDR3 DNA reads TGTGCCAGCAGCTCGAGCGGGTCCGCCTACAATGAGCAGTTCTTC. It yields the protein CASSSSGSAYNEQFF.

The rearrangement joins TRBV30 to TRBJ2-3; 13 bases map to TRBD2. Unmatched junction bases numbered 6, after V lost 3 bases and J lost 6 bases. Germline-derived CDR1 and CDR2 are GTSNPN and SVGIG (reference sequence). The CDR3 runs 15 residues. CDR3 DNA: TGTGCCTGGAGCCCCGGGACTAGCGGGATGGATACGCAGTATTTT. Translation gives CAWSPGTSGMDTQYF.

This chain connects TRBV30 to TRBJ2-3; 7 nucleotides line up with TRBD2. CDR1 and CDR2 (germline): GTSNPN, SVGIG (reference sequence). The CDR3 covers 15 residues. Trimming cost V 2 bases and J 4 bases; bases outside gene matches: 9. CDR3 residues: CAWSPQAGPSDTQYF. The DNA of the CDR3 is TGTGCCTGGAGTCCGCAAGCGGGACCCTCAGATACGCAGTATTTT.